These T cell receptor beta chains were read from a single sample in a study of T cell responses to AZD1222 COVID-19 vaccine. Libraries were prepared by immunoSEQ multiplex PCR; TCRdb keeps only in-frame clonotypes and omits some of them. This sample yields some 83,000 clones, of which about 83% are seen a single time; roughly 8.7% belongs to the top ten. The material sequenced was peripheral blood, taken on day 0 of AZD1222 vaccination. The origin of the receptors is an adult in good health. Each CDR3 is given with its conserved first and last residue. D genes are given only for firm matches. Clone size is shown for a subset of rows, as once, few, many or a class of expanded clone.

v_call: TRBV6-1
d_call: TRBD2
clone_size: .
j_call: TRBJ2-5
cdr3_aa: CASSEDQSGGPRETQYF
cdr3_nt: TGTGCCAGCAGTGAAGATCAGAGCGGGGGGCCGAGGGAGACCCAGTACTTC

v_call: TRBV18
d_call: .
clone_size: .
j_call: TRBJ2-7
cdr3_aa: CASSPPGRAVSSYEQYF
cdr3_nt: TGTGCCAGCTCACCTCCGGGGCGTGCGGTAAGCTCCTACGAGCAGTACTTC

v_call: TRBV7-9
d_call: .
clone_size: .
j_call: TRBJ2-7
cdr3_aa: CASSLGGRYEQYF
cdr3_nt: TGTGCCAGCAGCCTTGGGGGCCGATACGAGCAGTACTTC

v_call: TRBV19
d_call: .
clone_size: .
j_call: TRBJ1-1
cdr3_aa: CASSRTDTEAFF
cdr3_nt: TGTGCCAGTAGTAGGACAGACACTGAAGCTTTCTTT

v_call: TRBV25-1
d_call: TRBD1
clone_size: .
j_call: TRBJ1-2
cdr3_aa: CASSLQGYGYTF
cdr3_nt: TGTGCCAGCAGCCTACAGGGGTATGGCTACACCTTC

v_call: TRBV7-9
d_call: TRBD1
clone_size: .
j_call: TRBJ1-2
cdr3_aa: CASSYRGGYTF
cdr3_nt: TGTGCCAGCAGCTACAGGGGTGGCTACACCTTC

v_call: TRBV6-5
d_call: .
clone_size: .
j_call: TRBJ2-5
cdr3_aa: CASSYSYWGAGETQYF
cdr3_nt: TGTGCCAGCAGTTACTCGTATTGGGGGGCCGGAGAGACCCAGTACTTC

v_call: TRBV28
d_call: .
clone_size: few
j_call: TRBJ1-1
cdr3_aa: CASIRENIGGEAFF
cdr3_nt: TGTGCCAGCATCCGGGAAAATATAGGAGGTGAAGCTTTCTTT

v_call: TRBV18
d_call: .
clone_size: once
j_call: TRBJ1-5
cdr3_aa: CASSPQGYNQPQHF
cdr3_nt: TGTGCCAGCTCACCACAGGGCTACAATCAGCCCCAGCATTTT

v_call: TRBV5-1
d_call: .
clone_size: once
j_call: TRBJ2-1
cdr3_aa: CAGSGEEYNEQFF
cdr3_nt: TGCGCCGGGTCGGGAGAGGAATACAATGAGCAGTTCTTC